A single sample gave rise to the 19 T cell receptor beta chains below, sequenced in a study of T cell responses to AZD1222 COVID-19 vaccine. TCRdb keeps only in-frame clones here, not all; method: immunoSEQ multiplex PCR. In the table there are 84,000 or so clones, roughly nine tenths of which are singletons. Material: peripheral blood, obtained on day 0 of AZD1222 vaccination. The receptors here all came from an adult in good health.

The V call is TRBV3-1 (or the pseudogene TRBV3-2), the J call TRBJ1-2; D gene ambiguous. The CDR3 has 13 amino acids. V lost 4 bases and J lost 2, with 8 bases in between. The germline V gene has CDR1 LGHDT and CDR2 YNNKEL (reference sequence). The CDR3 DNA is TGTGCCAGCAGCCCCCTCGGGAACTATGGCTACACCTTC. Its protein is CASSPLGNYGYTF.

The chain recombines TRBV10-3 with TRBJ2-7; D ambiguous. V shed 0 bases and J shed 2 bases, with 8 bases lying between them. The germline gives CDR1 ENHRY, CDR2 SYGVKD. CDR3 length equals 14 residues. The CDR3 DNA reads as TGTGCCATCAGTGAGTCGCTCGTAACCTACGAGCAGTACTTC. Protein sequence: CAISESLVTYEQYF.

The chain couples TRBV7-2 to TRBJ2-5, with D unresolved. Between the trimmed V and J ends, which lost 1 base and 3 bases, there was a span of 9 bases. The CDR3 is 14 residues long. Germline assignment: CDR1 SGHTA and CDR2 FQGNSA. For the CDR3, the DNA is TGTGCCAGCAGCTTAGATACTATAGAAGAGACCCAGTACTTC. It codes for CASSLDTIEETQYF.

This sequence joins TRBV3-1 (or the pseudogene TRBV3-2) and TRBJ1-1, with a possible D match to TRBD1 (6 bases). Germline CDR1 is LGHDT and CDR2 is YNNKEL (reference sequence). Trimming left V 1 base short and J 10 bases short, with 19 bases between. The CDR3 spans 15 residues. DNA for the CDR3: TGTGCCAGCAGCCAAGGGGAAGCGGGGGGCCGTGGAGCTTTCTTT. As protein: CASSQGEAGGRGAFF.

The rearrangement joins TRBV9 to TRBJ2-1; D uncertain. The V end lost 0 bases, the J end lost 10 bases, and 11 bases lay between the germline ends. The germline V gene has CDR1 SGDLS and CDR2 YYNGEE. This CDR3 has 13 amino acids. The CDR3 DNA follows: TGTGCCAGCAGCGTAGGAGACGAAGGGGAGCAGTTCTTC. Translating it yields CASSVGDEGEQFF.

J is TRBJ1-1 and V is TRBV5-1; D is perhaps TRBD1 (5 bases). Trimming took off 7 bases at V and 1 base at J, with 8 bases between the two ends. CDR3 length equals 12 residues. Germline V lookup: CDR1 SGHRS, CDR2 YFSETQ. The CDR3 DNA is TGCGCCAGCCCGACAGCGAACACTGAAGCTTTCTTT. Translating it yields CASPTANTEAFF.

Here the CDR3 reads CASSLTGGDGYTF. The CDR3 DNA sequence: TGTGCCAGCAGCTTGACGGGGGGCGATGGCTACACCTTC. The V and J genes are TRBV9 and TRBJ1-2, with D tentatively TRBD1 (6 bases). Germline CDR1 and CDR2: SGDLS and YYNGEE. This CDR3 is 13 amino acids long. Trimming removed 4 bases at V and 6 bases at J, with 13 bases between.

This CDR3 is CASSVEGATEAFF. The CDR3 bases are TGTGCCAGCAGCGTAGAAGGGGCAACTGAAGCTTTCTTT. The rearrangement uses TRBV9 and TRBJ1-1, with D perhaps matching TRBD1 (5 bases). This CDR3 spans 13 amino acids. The germline V gene has CDR1 SGDLS and CDR2 YYNGEE. V was trimmed by 0 bases and J by 5 bases, leaving 8 bases between them.

The chain has TRBV28 and TRBJ1-3; TRBD1 aligns across 7 bases. The V and J ends lost 6 bases and 4 bases, in that order; junction bases with no gene match: 3. The CDR3 extends over 13 amino acids. The germline V gene has CDR1 MDHEN and CDR2 SYDVKM. CDR3 sequence (DNA): TGTGCCAGCAGACAGGGGTGGGGAAACACCATATATTTT. Translated, it gives CASRQGWGNTIYF.

This clone was counted only a few times. This chain joins TRBV6-2 or TRBV6-3 and TRBJ1-2; D perhaps matches TRBD1 (5 bases). Between the trimmed V and J ends, which lost 3 bases and 7 bases, there was a span of 12 bases. This CDR3 spans 13 amino acids. The germline gives CDR1 MNHEY, CDR2 SVGEGT. The CDR3 nucleotides are TGTGCCAGCAGTTATGGGGGAGTTGGTGGCTACACCTTC. It encodes CASSYGGVGGYTF.

J is TRBJ2-1 and V is TRBV25-1, with 7 bases identical to TRBD2. The germline CDR1 and CDR2 sequences are MGHDK and SYGVNS. The CDR3 runs to 14 residues. Unmatched junction bases numbered 7, after V lost 10 bases and J lost 1 base. The DNA for the CDR3 is TGTGCCACCCGGAGAGCGGGATCCTACAATGAGCAGTTCTTC. Translated, it gives CATRRAGSYNEQFF.

Here the CDR3 DNA reads TGTGCCAGCAGCCGAGGGGGGGCAACGGGCTATGGCTACACCTTC. Amino acid sequence: CASSRGGATGYGYTF. The chain recombines TRBV3-1 (or the pseudogene TRBV3-2) with TRBJ1-2, with a possible D match to TRBD1 (6 bases). The CDR3 has 15 amino acids. Germline V CDR1 and CDR2: LGHDT, YNNKEL (reference sequence). Trimming cost V 4 bases and J 4 bases, with 16 bases left between them.

J is TRBJ1-1 and V is TRBV5-1; 9 bases agree with TRBD1. J was trimmed by 2 bases and V by 0 bases; bases with no gene match: 8. The V gene's germline CDR1 is SGHRS and CDR2 YFSETQ. The length of the CDR3 is 17 residues. CDR3 sequence: CASSLVPQGAGNTEAFF. DNA for the CDR3: TGCGCCAGCAGCTTGGTTCCACAGGGGGCGGGAAACACTGAAGCTTTCTTT.

This clone was picked up one time. V usage is TRBV9 and J usage is TRBJ2-3; 7 nucleotides align to TRBD2. V was clipped by 0 bases and J by 2 bases; unmatched bases: 3. Germline CDR1 reads SGDLS; CDR2 reads YYNGEE. This CDR3 contains 15 residues. CDR3 sequence: CASSVGGRVTDTQYF. For the CDR3, the DNA is TGTGCCAGCAGCGTAGGCGGGAGAGTCACAGATACGCAGTATTTT.

The gene calls are TRBV21-1 and TRBJ2-7; whether TRBD2, the table's D call, matches the DNA was not checked. TRBV21-1 is tagged as a pseudogene. The CDR3 sequence is 9 residues long. CDR3 residues: CPSGFEQYF. DNA for the CDR3: TGTCCCTCCGGGTTCGAGCAGTACTTC.

This chain connects TRBV6-5 to TRBJ1-2; no definite D call. The CDR3 covers 15 residues. Trimming pared 0 bases from V and 7 bases from J, leaving 15 bases between. Germline V lookup: CDR1 MNHEY, CDR2 SVGAGI. This CDR3 is CASSYSWGIFSGYTF. CDR3 sequence (DNA): TGTGCCAGCAGTTACTCGTGGGGTATCTTCAGTGGCTACACCTTC.

This sequence joins TRBV5-1 and TRBJ1-5; 9 bases map to TRBD1. CDR1 and CDR2 from the germline V gene are SGHRS and YFSETQ. The CDR3 runs to 17 residues. V gave up 9 bases and J gave up 2 bases; unmatched junction bases: 15. The CDR3 here is CATPPRDRELGNQPQHF. CDR3 bases: TGCGCCACTCCGCCCCGGGACAGGGAATTAGGCAATCAGCCCCAGCATTTT. The full variable domain, its missing parts supplied by reference TRBV5-1 and TRBJ1-5, is KAGVTQTPRYLIKTRGQQVTLSCSPISGHRSVSWYQQTPGQGLQFLFEYFSETQRNKGNFPGRFSGRQFSNSRSEMNVSTLELGDSALYLCATPPRDRELGNQPQHFGDGTRLSIL.

As regards this clone: At one end, the junction sequence differs from germline, possibly due to a read error. The rearrangement joins TRBV27 to TRBJ2-1, with 8 positions matching TRBD2. This CDR3 has 16 residues. Germline-derived CDR1 and CDR2 are MNHEY and SMNVEV (reference sequence). The CDR3 nucleotides read TGTGCCAGCAGGTTATGGGTTAGCGGGGAGGGCGGTGAGCAGTTCTTC. This gives the protein CASRLWVSGEGGEQFF.

The chain uses TRBV27 and TRBJ1-1, with 8 bases fitting TRBD1. The CDR3 is 14 amino acids. V lost 6 bases to trimming and J lost 1 base; unmatched junction nucleotides: 4. Germline loops: CDR1 MNHEY, CDR2 SMNVEV (reference sequence). CDR3 sequence: CASRPGQANTEAFF. CDR3 sequence (DNA): TGTGCCAGCAGGCCGGGACAGGCGAACACTGAAGCTTTCTTT.